The 9 T cell receptor beta chains reported below all come from one sample, sequenced in a study of blood T cell repertoires in COVID-19. Produced via immunoSEQ multiplex PCR; TCRdb's table is partial and in-frame only. The sample lists 200,000 to 250,000 clones; 84% were seen once. Sequenced input: PBMCs or T cells enriched from blood (not recorded which). Receptors were obtained from a woman aged 40 to 50 who had recovered from COVID-19.

This clone was picked up a small number of times. The rearrangement joins TRBV11-3 to TRBJ2-3; D not resolved. Per the germline V gene, CDR1 is SGHNT and CDR2 is YENEEA. The CDR3 extends over 14 amino acids. Trimming pared 4 bases from V and 0 bases from J, leaving 8 bases between. The CDR3 region has the DNA TGTGCCAGCAGCTACGGCGGAAGCACAGATACGCAGTATTTT. Protein: CASSYGGSTDTQYF.

The V and J genes are TRBV5-1 and TRBJ1-5, with TRBD1 identical over 9 bases. The CDR3 length is 15 residues. The trim removed 2 bases at V and 4 bases at J, leaving 4 bases unmatched. Germline CDR1 reads SGHRS; CDR2 reads YFSETQ. CDR3 nucleotides: TGCGCCAGCAGCTTAACAGGGGGCTGGAATCAGCCCCAGCATTTT. Its translation is CASSLTGGWNQPQHF.

The count of this clone is one. The chain recombines TRBV5-5 with TRBJ1-1; no definite D call. The CDR3 is made up of 13 amino acids. The V end was cut by 0 bases, the J end by 4 bases, with 7 bases between. Germline V lookup: CDR1 SGHKS, CDR2 YYEKEE (reference sequence). CDR3 sequence reads: CASSLGRGTEAFF. Written as DNA, the CDR3 is TGTGCCAGCAGCTTGGGGCGGGGCACTGAAGCTTTCTTT.

The chain couples TRBV11-3 to TRBJ1-2; perhaps TRBD1 as D (5 bases). Trimming stripped 5 bases from V and 4 bases from J, with 11 bases between. Germline V gives CDR1 SGHNT, CDR2 YENEEA. This CDR3 spans 13 amino acids. CDR3 loop: CASSRQRAYGYTF. CDR3 nucleotides: TGTGCCAGCAGCCGACAGCGGGCCTATGGCTACACCTTC.

The chain is built from TRBV29-1 and TRBJ1-1; 8 positions match TRBD1. The CDR3 runs 14 residues. Trimming removed 5 bases from V and 3 bases from J; junction bases left unmatched: 8. CDR1 is SQVTM, CDR2 ANQGSEA, per germline. The CDR3: CSVRKQGGYTEAFF. The CDR3 nucleotides are TGCAGCGTTCGCAAACAGGGGGGATACACTGAAGCTTTCTTT.

This chain uses TRBV28 with TRBJ2-7; TRBD2 matches 9 bases. Germline V gives CDR1 MDHEN, CDR2 SYDVKM. V was pared by 10 bases and J by 4 bases, with 11 bases of the junction left unmatched. The CDR3 is 14 amino acids. DNA for the CDR3: TGTGCCACCTCTAAAGTCAGCGGGAGGTACGAGCAGTACTTC. This translates into CATSKVSGRYEQYF.

This chain connects TRBV30 to TRBJ2-1, with unresolved D. There are 15 residues in the CDR3. V gave up 2 bases and J gave up 7 bases, with 18 bases separating them. Germline V gives CDR1 GTSNPN, CDR2 SVGIG (reference sequence). In DNA, the CDR3 is TGTGCCTGGAGTCGCCTCGGGTTCCAGTGGAATGAGCAGTTCTTC. It specifies CAWSRLGFQWNEQFF.

The CDR3 nucleotides are TGTGCCAGCAGTTCGGTATCGTTCCGGGGTTATGGCTACACCTTC. It yields the protein CASSSVSFRGYGYTF. The chain carries TRBV27 and TRBJ1-2; the D is unclear. Trimming took 4 bases from V and 5 from J, leaving 17 bases between them. The length of the CDR3 is 15 residues. The germline gives CDR1 MNHEY, CDR2 SMNVEV (reference sequence).

This rearrangement joins TRBV19 to TRBJ2-3; 10 bases fit TRBD2. The CDR3 spans 14 residues. V shed 7 bases, J shed 5 bases, and the junction held 6 bases outside the gene matches. CDR1 and CDR2 (germline): LNHDA, SQIVND (reference sequence). The CDR3 DNA follows: TGTGCCAGTAAGGCCAGCGGGAGGGGAGATACGCAGTATTTT. This sequence encodes CASKASGRGDTQYF.